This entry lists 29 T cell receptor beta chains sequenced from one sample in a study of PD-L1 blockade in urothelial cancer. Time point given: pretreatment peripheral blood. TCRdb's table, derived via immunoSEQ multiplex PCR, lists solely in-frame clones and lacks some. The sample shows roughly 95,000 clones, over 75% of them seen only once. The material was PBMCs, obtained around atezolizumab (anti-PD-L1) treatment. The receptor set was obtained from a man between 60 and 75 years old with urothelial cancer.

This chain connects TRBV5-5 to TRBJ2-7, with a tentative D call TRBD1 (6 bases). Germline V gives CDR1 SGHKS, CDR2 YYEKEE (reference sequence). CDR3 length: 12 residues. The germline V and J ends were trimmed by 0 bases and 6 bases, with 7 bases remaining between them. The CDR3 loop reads CASSLGGPEQYF. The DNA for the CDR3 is TGTGCCAGCAGCTTGGGGGGGCCCGAGCAGTACTTC.

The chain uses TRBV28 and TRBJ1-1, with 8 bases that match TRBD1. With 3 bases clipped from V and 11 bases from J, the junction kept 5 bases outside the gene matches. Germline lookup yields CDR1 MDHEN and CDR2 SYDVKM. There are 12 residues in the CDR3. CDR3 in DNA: TGTGCCAGCAGTTTCGGCCAGGGGGCCGCTTTCTTT. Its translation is CASSFGQGAAFF. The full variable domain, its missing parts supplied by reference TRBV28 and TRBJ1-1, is DVKVTQSSRYLVKRTGEKVFLECVQDMDHENMFWYRQDPGLGLRLIYFSYDVKMKEKGDIPEGYSVSREKKERFSLILESASTNQTSMYLCASSFGQGAAFFGQGTRLTVV.

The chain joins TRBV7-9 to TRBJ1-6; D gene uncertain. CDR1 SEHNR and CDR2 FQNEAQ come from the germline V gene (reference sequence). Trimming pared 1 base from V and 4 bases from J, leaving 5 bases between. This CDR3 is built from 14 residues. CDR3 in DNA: TGTGCCAGCAGCTTAGAACAGTATAATTCACCCCTCCACTTT. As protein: CASSLEQYNSPLHF. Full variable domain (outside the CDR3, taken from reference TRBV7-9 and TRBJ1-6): DTGVSQNPRHKITKRGQNVTFRCDPISEHNRLYWYRQTLGQGPEFLTYFQNEAQLEKSRLLSDRFSAERPKGSFSTLEIQRTEQGDSAMYLCASSLEQYNSPLHFGNGTRLTVT.

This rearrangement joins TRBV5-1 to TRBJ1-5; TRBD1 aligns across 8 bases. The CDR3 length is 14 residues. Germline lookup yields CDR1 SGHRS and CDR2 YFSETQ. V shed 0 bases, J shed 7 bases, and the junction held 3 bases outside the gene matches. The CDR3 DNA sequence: TGCGCCAGCAGCTTGGAACAGGGGGGACAGCCCCAGCATTTT. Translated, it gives CASSLEQGGQPQHF.

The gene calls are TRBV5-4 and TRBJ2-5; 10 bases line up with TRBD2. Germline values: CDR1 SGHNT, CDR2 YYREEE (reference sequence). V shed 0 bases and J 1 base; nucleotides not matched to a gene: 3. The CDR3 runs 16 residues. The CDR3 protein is CASSLEPSGGQETQYF. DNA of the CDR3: TGTGCCAGCAGCTTGGAACCTAGCGGGGGCCAAGAGACCCAGTACTTC.

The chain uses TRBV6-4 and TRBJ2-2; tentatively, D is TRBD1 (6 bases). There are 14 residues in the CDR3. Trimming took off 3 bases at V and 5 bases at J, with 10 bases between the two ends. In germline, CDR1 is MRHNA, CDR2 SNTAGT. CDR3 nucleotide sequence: TGTGCCAGCAGTGAACAGGGACGGACCGGGGAGCTGTTTTTT. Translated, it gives CASSEQGRTGELFF.

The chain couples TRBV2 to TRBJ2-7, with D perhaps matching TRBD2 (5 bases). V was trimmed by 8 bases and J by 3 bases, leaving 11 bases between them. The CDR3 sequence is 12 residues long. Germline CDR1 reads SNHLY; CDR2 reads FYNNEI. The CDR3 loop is CASLELDYEQYF. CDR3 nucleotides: TGTGCCAGCCTGGAACTAGACTACGAGCAGTACTTC.

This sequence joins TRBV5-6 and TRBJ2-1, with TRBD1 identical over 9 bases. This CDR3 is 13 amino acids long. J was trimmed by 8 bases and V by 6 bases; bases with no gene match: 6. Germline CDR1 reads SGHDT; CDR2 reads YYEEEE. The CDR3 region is CASIQGARDEQFF. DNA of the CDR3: TGTGCCAGCATACAGGGGGCTAGGGATGAGCAGTTCTTC.

CDR3 nucleotide sequence: TGTGCCAGTACGATAGCGGGGGGCGGAGATACGCAGTATTTT. It translates to CASTIAGGGDTQYF. The chain carries TRBV19 and TRBJ2-3; 10 bases match TRBD2. From germline, CDR1 is LNHDA and CDR2 SQIVND (reference sequence). With V trimmed by 7 bases and J by 5 bases, 6 bases remained unmatched. CDR3 size: 14 residues.

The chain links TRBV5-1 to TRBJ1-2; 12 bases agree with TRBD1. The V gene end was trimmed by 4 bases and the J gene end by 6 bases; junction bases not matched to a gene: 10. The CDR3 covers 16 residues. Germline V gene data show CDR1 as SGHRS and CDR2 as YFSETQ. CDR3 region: CASSLSTGTGGNGYTF. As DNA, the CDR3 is TGCGCCAGCAGCCTCAGCACCGGGACAGGGGGCAATGGCTACACCTTC.

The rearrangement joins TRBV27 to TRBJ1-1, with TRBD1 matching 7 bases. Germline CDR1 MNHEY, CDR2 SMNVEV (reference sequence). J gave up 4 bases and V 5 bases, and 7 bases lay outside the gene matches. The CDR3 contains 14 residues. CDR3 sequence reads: CASSPGTVSTEAFF. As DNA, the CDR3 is TGTGCCAGCAGTCCGGGGACAGTTAGCACTGAAGCTTTCTTT.

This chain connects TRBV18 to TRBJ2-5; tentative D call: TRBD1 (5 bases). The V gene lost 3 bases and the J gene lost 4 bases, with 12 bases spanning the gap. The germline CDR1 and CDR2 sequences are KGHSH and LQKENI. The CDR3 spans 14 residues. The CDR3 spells CASSPLRVRETQYF. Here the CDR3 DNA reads TGTGCCAGCTCACCGCTCAGGGTCAGAGAGACCCAGTACTTC.

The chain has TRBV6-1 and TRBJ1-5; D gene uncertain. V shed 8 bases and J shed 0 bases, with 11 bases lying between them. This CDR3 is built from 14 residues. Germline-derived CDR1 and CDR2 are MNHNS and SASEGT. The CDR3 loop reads CASQGVYSNQPQHF. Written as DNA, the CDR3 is TGTGCCAGCCAAGGAGTTTATAGCAATCAGCCCCAGCATTTT.

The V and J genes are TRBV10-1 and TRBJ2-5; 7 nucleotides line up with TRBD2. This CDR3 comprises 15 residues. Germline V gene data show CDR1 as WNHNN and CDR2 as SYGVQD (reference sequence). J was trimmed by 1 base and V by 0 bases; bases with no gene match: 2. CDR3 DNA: TGCGCCAGCAGTGAGTCGTGGGGGGGCCAAGAGACCCAGTACTTC. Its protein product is CASSESWGGQETQYF.

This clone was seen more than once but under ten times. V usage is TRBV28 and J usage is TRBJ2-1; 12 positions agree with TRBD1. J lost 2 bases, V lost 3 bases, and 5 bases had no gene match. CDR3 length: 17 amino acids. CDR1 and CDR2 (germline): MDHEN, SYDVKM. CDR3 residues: CASSLLGTGGAYNEQFF. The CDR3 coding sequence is TGTGCCAGCAGTTTGTTAGGGACAGGGGGCGCCTACAATGAGCAGTTCTTC.

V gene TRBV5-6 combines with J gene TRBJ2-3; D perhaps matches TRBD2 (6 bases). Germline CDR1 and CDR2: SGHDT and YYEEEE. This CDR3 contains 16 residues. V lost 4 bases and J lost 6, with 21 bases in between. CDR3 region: CASSALGGVSRDTQYF. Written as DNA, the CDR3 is TGTGCCAGCAGCGCGTTGGGCGGGGTTTCTAGGGATACGCAGTATTTT.

The CDR3 nucleotides are TGTGCCAGTAGTATTTTAGTCGGGGGAGAGCAGTACTTC. It specifies CASSILVGGEQYF. J is TRBJ2-7 and V is TRBV19, with a possible D match to TRBD2 (6 bases). The germline V gene encodes CDR1 LNHDA and CDR2 SQIVND (reference sequence). The CDR3 totals 13 residues. Between the trimmed V and J ends, which lost 3 bases and 7 bases, there was a span of 13 bases.

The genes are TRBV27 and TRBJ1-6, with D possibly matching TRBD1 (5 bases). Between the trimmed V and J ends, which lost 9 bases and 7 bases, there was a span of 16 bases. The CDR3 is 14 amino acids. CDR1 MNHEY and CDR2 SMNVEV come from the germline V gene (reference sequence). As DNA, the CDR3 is TGTGCCAGTTCTCTTTGGGGCCGGAATTCACCCCTCCACTTT. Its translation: CASSLWGRNSPLHF.

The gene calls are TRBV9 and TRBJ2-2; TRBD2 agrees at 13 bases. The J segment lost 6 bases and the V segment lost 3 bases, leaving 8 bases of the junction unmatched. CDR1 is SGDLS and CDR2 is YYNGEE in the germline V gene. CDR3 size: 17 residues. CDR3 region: CASSAHPGLAGSGELFF. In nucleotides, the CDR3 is TGTGCCAGCAGCGCCCACCCGGGACTAGCGGGGTCCGGGGAGCTGTTTTTT.

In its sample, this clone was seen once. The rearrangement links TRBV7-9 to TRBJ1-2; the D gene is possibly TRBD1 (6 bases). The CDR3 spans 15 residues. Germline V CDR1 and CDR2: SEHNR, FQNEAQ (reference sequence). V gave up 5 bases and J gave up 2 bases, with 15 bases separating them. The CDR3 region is CASSRGGGGNYGYTF. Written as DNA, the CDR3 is TGTGCCAGCAGCCGTGGAGGGGGGGGGAACTATGGCTACACCTTC.

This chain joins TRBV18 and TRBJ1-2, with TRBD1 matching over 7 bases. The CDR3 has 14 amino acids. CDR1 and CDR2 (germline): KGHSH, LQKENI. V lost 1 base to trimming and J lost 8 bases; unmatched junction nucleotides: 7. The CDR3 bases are TGTGCCAGCTCACCACTCGGACAGGTAGTAGGCTACACCTTC. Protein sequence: CASSPLGQVVGYTF.

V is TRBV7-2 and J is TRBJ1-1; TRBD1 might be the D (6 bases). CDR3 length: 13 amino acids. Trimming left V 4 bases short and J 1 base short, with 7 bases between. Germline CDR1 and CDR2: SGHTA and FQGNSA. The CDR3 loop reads CASSSQGNTEAFF. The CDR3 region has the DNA TGTGCCAGCAGCTCACAGGGGAACACTGAAGCTTTCTTT.

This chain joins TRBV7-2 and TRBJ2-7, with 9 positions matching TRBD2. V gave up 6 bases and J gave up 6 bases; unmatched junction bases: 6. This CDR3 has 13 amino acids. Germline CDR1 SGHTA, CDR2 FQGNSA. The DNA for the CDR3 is TGTGCCAGCAGAGAAGCGGGAGGAACCGAGCAGTACTTC. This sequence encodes CASREAGGTEQYF.

The CDR3 reads CAISGTGHDNEQFF. CDR3 sequence (DNA): TGTGCCATCAGCGGGACAGGGCATGACAATGAGCAGTTCTTC. The chain has TRBV10-3 and TRBJ2-1, with 9 bases fitting TRBD1. This CDR3 is 14 amino acids long. Germline V gene lookup returns CDR1 ENHRY and CDR2 SYGVKD. The trim removed 6 bases at V and 5 bases at J, leaving 5 bases unmatched.

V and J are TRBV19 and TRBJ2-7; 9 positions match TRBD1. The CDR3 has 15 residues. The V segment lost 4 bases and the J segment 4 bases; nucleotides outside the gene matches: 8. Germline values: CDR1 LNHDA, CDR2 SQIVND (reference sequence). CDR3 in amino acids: CASSNQQGAGYEQYF. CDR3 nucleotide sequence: TGTGCCAGTAGTAACCAACAGGGGGCCGGGTACGAGCAGTACTTC.

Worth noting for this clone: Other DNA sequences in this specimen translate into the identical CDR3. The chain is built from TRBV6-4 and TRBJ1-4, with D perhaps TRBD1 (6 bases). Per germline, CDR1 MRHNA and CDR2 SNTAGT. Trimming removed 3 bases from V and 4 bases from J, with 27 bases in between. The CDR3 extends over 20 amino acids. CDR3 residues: CASSEQLTENRVVGNEKLFF. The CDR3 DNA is TGTGCCAGCAGTGAGCAGCTGACAGAAAACAGGGTTGTAGGTAATGAAAAACTGTTTTTT.

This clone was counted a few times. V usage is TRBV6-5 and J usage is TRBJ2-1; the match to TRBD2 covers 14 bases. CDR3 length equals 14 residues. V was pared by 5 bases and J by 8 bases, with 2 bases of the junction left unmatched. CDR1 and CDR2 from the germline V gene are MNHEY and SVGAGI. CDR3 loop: CASSMGLAGDEQFF. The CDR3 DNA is TGTGCCAGCAGTATGGGACTAGCGGGAGATGAGCAGTTCTTC.

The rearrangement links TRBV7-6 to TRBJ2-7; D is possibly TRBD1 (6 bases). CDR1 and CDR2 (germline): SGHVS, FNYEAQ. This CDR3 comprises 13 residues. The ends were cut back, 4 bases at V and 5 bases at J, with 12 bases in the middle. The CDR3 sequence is CASSSGWTDEQYF. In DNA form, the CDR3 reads TGTGCCAGCAGCTCCGGTTGGACAGACGAGCAGTACTTC.

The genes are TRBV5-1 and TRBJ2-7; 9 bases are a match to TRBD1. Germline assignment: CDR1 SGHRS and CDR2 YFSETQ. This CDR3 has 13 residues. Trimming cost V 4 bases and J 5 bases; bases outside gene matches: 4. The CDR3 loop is CASSKGQGDEQYF. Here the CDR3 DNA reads TGCGCCAGCAGCAAGGGACAGGGCGACGAGCAGTACTTC. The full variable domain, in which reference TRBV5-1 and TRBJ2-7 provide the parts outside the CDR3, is KAGVTQTPRYLIKTRGQQVTLSCSPISGHRSVSWYQQTPGQGLQFLFEYFSETQRNKGNFPGRFSGRQFSNSRSEMNVSTLELGDSALYLCASSKGQGDEQYFGPGTRLTVT.